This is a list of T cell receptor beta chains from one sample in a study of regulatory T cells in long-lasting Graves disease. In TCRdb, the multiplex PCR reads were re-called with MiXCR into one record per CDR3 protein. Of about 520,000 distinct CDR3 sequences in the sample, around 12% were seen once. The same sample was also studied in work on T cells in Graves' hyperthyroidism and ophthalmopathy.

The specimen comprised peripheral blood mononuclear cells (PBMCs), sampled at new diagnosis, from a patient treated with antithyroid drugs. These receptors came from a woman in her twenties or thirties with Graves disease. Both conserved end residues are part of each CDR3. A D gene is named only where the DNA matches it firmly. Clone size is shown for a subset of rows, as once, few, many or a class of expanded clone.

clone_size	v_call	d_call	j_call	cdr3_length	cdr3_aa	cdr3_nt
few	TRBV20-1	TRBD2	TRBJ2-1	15	CSATVGGSTRNEQFF	TGCAGTGCCACAGTAGGCGGGAGTACTCGCAATGAGCAGTTCTTC
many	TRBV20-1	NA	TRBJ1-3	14	CSARGDRSGNTIYF	TGCAGTGCTAGGGGGGACCGCTCTGGAAACACCATATATTTT
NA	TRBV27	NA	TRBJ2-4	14	CASSGIGLGNIQYF	TGTGCCAGCAGTGGGATAGGGTTAGGAAACATTCAGTACTTC
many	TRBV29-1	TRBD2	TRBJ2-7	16	CSVEVMLAGGPYEQYF	TGCAGCGTTGAAGTTATGCTCGCGGGAGGGCCCTACGAGCAGTACTTC
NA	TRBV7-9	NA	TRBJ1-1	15	CASSQGGRLNTEAFF	TGTGCCAGCAGTCAAGGTGGGCGATTGAACACTGAAGCTTTCTTT
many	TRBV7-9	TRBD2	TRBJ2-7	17	CASSPATSGYLRYEQYF	TGTGCCAGCAGCCCTGCGACTAGCGGGTACCTTCGCTACGAGCAGTACTTC
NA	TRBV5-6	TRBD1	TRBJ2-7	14	CASSADRGPHEQYF	TGTGCCAGCAGCGCGGACAGGGGGCCCCACGAGCAGTACTTC
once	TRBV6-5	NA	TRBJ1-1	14	CASSYSRMNTEAFF	TGTGCCAGCAGTTACAGTAGAATGAACACTGAAGCTTTCTTT
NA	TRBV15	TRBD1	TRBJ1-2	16	CATIENRDRNRVGYTF	TGTGCCACCATAGAGAACCGGGACAGGAATAGGGTTGGCTACACCTTC
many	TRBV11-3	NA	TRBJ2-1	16	CASSPQGPASYNEQFF	TGTGCCAGCAGCCCCCAAGGTCCTGCCTCCTACAATGAGCAGTTCTTC
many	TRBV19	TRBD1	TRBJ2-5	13	CASSTGQEETQYF	TGTGCCAGTAGTACCGGACAGGAGGAGACCCAGTACTTC
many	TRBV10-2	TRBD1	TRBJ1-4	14	CASREGAANEKLFF	TGCGCCAGCAGGGAGGGGGCGGCTAATGAAAAACTGTTTTTT
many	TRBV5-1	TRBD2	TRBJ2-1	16	CASSQAGLASYNEQFF	TGCGCCAGCAGCCAAGCGGGACTGGCCTCCTACAATGAGCAGTTCTTC
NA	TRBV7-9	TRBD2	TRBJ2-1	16	CASSLATTAGGGEQFF	TGTGCCAGCAGCTTAGCAACCACTGCCGGGGGGGGTGAGCAGTTCTTC
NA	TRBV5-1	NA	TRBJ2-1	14	CASSLVPSHNEQFF	TGCGCCAGCAGCTTGGTTCCCAGCCACAATGAGCAGTTCTTC
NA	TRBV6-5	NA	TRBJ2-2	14	CASSYGMGPGELFF	TGTGCCAGCAGTTACGGGATGGGCCCCGGGGAGCTGTTTTTT
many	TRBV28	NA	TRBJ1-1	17	CASSLLGLRAENTEAFF	TGTGCCAGCAGTCTCCTAGGGTTGCGGGCCGAGAACACTGAAGCTTTCTTT
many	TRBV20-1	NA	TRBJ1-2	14	CSARDLDRNYGYTF	TGCAGTGCTAGAGATCTGGACAGAAACTATGGCTACACCTTC
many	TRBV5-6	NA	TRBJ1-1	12	CASSSGAPGAFF	TGTGCCAGCAGCTCCGGGGCACCCGGGGCTTTCTTT
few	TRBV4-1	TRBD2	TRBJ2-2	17	CASLPGLAGANTGELFF	TGCGCCAGCTTACCAGGACTAGCGGGAGCGAACACCGGGGAGCTGTTTTTT
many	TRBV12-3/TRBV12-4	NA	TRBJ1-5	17	CASSLEMPGWRNQPQHF	TGTGCCAGCAGTTTAGAGATGCCAGGGTGGCGCAATCAGCCCCAGCATTTT
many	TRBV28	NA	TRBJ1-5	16	CASSPYKGNGNQPQHF	TGTGCCAGCAGCCCTTACAAGGGCAACGGCAATCAGCCCCAGCATTTT
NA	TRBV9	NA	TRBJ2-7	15	CASSVLGDSSYEQYF	TGTGCCAGCAGCGTATTGGGGGATAGCTCCTACGAGCAGTACTTC
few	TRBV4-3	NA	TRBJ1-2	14	CASSQDEGAWGYTF	TGCGCCAGCAGCCAAGATGAAGGGGCGTGGGGCTACACCTTC
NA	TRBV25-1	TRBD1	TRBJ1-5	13	CASSTFFGQAQHF	TGTGCCAGCAGCACATTTTTTGGACAGGCCCAGCATTTT
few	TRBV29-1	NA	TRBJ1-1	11	CSVGRGVGAFF	TGCAGCGTTGGTAGGGGCGTTGGAGCTTTCTTT
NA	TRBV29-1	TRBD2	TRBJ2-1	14	CSGARDYTYNEQFF	TGCAGCGGAGCCCGGGACTACACCTACAATGAGCAGTTCTTC